This T cell receptor (beta chain) emerged from a study of T cell responses to AZD1222 COVID-19 vaccine. Study-level information: Second-dose timings of about 4 or about 12 weeks were pooled.

Sequencing used immunoSEQ multiplex PCR; TCRdb keeps in-frame clones, though not all of them. The sample includes roughly 190,000 clones, around 90% of them seen just once. To note about this clone: Its antigen is not known.

CDR3 length: 16 residues. Per germline, CDR1 SGHAT and CDR2 FQNNGV. After removal of 5 bases from V and 5 bases from J, the junction contained 14 bases not matched to a gene. Study-wide findings and caveats: Donors skewed white British and female; clonal diversity was possibly underestimated. Just a handful of people given AZD1222 tested seropositive at baseline. Spike as a whole was targeted by vaccine-associated CD4 TCRs, dominant at 160-218 and 743-854.

This TCR was sampled from an adult in good health. The sample was peripheral blood, taken on day 0 of AZD1222 vaccination. The chain joins TRBV11-2 to TRBJ1-2; 7 positions match TRBD1. The CDR3 loop reads CASSRLGGTALYGYTF. As DNA, the CDR3 is TGTGCCAGCAGCCGCTTAGGGGGGACAGCCCTTTATGGCTACACCTTC.